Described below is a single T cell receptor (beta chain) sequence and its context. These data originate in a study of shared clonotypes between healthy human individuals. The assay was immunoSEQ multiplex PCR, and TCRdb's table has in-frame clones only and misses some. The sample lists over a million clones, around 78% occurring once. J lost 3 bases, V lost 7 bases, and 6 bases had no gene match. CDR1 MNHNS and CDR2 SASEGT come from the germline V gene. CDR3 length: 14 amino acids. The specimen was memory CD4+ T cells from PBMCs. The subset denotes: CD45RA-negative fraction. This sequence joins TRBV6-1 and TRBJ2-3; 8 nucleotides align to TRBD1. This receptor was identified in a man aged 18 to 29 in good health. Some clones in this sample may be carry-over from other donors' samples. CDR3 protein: CASIDRGRTDTQYF. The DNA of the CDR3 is TGTGCCAGCATTGACAGGGGTAGAACAGATACGCAGTATTTT.